The clone carrying this T cell receptor (beta chain) was seen a few times. Antigen: not known. The data are from a study of T cells after yellow fever vaccination. Regarding the study as a whole: Weaker, the secondary response had a peak occurring faster, on day 5 versus 15. Most primary-vaccination clones reappeared after the booster (about 97% CD4, about 87% CD8).

The authors made TCR cDNA by 5'RACE template switching, adding a universal primer site and UMIs. MiXCR was run by TCRdb on the 5' RACE reads, yielding one entry per CDR3 protein. The data hold 250,000 to 400,000 distinct CDR3 sequences, with over 4% observed a single time. V lost 7 bases and J 1 base, leaving 10 bases between the germline ends. CDR3 size: 13 residues. Per germline, CDR1 MNHNS and CDR2 SASEGT. This sample comprised PBMCs, obtained 5 days after the yellow fever booster vaccination. The receptor was derived from a man aged 18 to 29 who received the YFV17D yellow fever vaccine. The chain couples TRBV6-1 to TRBJ1-1, with a possible D match to TRBD1 (5 bases). This CDR3 is CASTMRGNTEAFF. CDR3 nucleotides: TGTGCCAGCACCATGAGGGGGAACACTGAAGCTTTCTTT.